The clone carrying this TCR beta chain was detected many times. Antigen specificity is unknown. TCRdb recomputed calls from the 5' RACE reads with MiXCR, one row per CDR3 protein. This sample yields about 160,000 distinct CDR3 sequences, of which approximately 16% are seen a single time; under 9% belongs to the top ten. This sample is drawn from a study of CD8 T cells in ankylosing spondylitis. Study outcomes and limitations: Clones linked with disease were CD8+ and fairly uncommon in the peripheral blood. Ankylosing spondylitis blood appeared to carry a characteristic TCR beta motif of several highly homologous variants.

The V end was cut by 0 bases, the J end by 4 bases, with 9 bases between. The germline V gene encodes CDR1 SGHDN and CDR2 FVKESK. The CDR3 consists of 14 residues. The material sequenced was blood, either unsorted or a sorted T cell fraction (not recorded which). The clonotype was recovered from a male donor with ankylosing spondylitis or in good health (not recorded which). V is TRBV14 and J is TRBJ1-2; D gene uncertain. CDR3 nucleotides: TGTGCCAGCAGCCAAGACGAGGTTTTCTATGGCTACACCTTC. Its translation: CASSQDEVFYGYTF.